This T cell receptor beta chain was captured in a study of blood T cell repertoires in COVID-19. Overall study: Both acute and convalescent COVID-19 samples were obtained from the United States, Italy and Spain.

Adults between about 18 and 95 years of age took part from under 25 US areas. In its sample, this clone was seen a few times. Sequenced by immunoSEQ multiplex PCR; TCRdb stores in-frame clones only, minus some. The sample carries around 200,000 clones, 85% to 90% recorded once. Germline V gene lookup returns CDR1 LGHNA and CDR2 YSLEER. The CDR3 runs 16 residues. Trimming shortened V by 8 bases and J by 0 bases, and 14 bases separated the two germline ends. This clonotype was obtained from a man aged 25 to 40 who had recovered from COVID-19. The material sequenced was PBMCs or T cells enriched from blood (not recorded which). The V gene is TRBV4-3, the J gene TRBJ1-6; no clear D. In DNA form, the CDR3 reads TGCGCCAGCGCGAACAGTTTGAGCTCCTATAATTCACCCCTCCACTTT. This translates into CASANSLSSYNSPLHF.